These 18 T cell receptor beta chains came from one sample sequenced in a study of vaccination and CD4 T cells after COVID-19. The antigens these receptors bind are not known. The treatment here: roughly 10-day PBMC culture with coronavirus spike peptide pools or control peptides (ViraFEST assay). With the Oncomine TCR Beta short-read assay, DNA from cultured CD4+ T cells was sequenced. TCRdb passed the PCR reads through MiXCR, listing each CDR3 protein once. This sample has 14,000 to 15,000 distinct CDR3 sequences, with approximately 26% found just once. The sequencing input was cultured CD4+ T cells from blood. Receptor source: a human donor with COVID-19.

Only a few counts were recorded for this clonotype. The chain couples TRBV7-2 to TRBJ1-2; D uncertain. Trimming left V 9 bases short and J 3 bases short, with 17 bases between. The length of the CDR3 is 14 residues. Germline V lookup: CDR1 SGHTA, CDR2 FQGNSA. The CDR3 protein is CASSLPGSDYGYTF. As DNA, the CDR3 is TGTGCCAGTAGCCTCCCTGGTTCGGACTATGGCTACACCTTC. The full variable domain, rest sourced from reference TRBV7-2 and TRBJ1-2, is GAGVSQSPSNKVTEKGKDVELRCDPISGHTALYWYRQSLGQGLEFLIYFQGNSAPDKSGLPSDRFSAERTGGSVSTLTIQRTQQEDSAVYLCASSLPGSDYGYTFGSGTRLTVV.

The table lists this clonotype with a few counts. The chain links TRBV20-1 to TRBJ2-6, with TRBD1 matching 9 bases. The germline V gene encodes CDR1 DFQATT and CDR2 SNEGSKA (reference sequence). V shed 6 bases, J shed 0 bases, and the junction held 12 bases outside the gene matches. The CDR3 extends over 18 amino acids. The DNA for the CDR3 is TGCAGTGCCAACTCCGGGACAGGGACGATCTCTGGGGCCAACGTCCTGACTTTC. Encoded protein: CSANSGTGTISGANVLTF.

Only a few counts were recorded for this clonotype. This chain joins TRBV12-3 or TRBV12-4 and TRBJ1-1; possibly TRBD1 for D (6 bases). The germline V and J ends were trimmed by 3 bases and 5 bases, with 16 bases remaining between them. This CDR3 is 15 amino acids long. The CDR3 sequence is CASSFIGGAGTEAFF. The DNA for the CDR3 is TGTGCCAGCAGTTTCATCGGGGGCGCAGGGACTGAAGCTTTCTTT.

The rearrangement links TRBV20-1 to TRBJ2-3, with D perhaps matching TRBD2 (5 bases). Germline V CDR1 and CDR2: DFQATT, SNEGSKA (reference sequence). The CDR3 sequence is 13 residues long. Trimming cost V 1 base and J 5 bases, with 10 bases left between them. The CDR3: CSARGVSGDTQYF. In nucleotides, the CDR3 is TGCAGTGCTAGAGGGGTGAGCGGAGATACGCAGTATTTT.

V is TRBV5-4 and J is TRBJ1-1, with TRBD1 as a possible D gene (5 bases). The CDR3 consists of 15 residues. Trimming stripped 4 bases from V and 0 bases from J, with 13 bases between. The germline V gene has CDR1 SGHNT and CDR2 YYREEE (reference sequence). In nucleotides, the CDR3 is TGTGCCAGCAGCAAAATGGGACTGCTGAACACTGAAGCTTTCTTT. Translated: CASSKMGLLNTEAFF.

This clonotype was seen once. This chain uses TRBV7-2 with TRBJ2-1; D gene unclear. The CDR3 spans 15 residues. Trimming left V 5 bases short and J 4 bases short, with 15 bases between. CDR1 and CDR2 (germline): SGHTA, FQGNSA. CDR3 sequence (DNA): TGTGCCAGCAGCCCCGCCGCAGACGGGTACAATGAGCAGTTCTTC. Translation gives CASSPAADGYNEQFF.

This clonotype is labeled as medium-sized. DNA for the CDR3: TGTGCCACCAGTGATGCTGGAAGGGGCTATGGCTACACCTTC. It specifies CATSDAGRGYGYTF. The chain links TRBV24-1 to TRBJ1-2; maybe TRBD1 (5 bases). The CDR3 has 14 amino acids. Trimming took off 3 bases at V and 4 bases at J, with 11 bases between the two ends. In germline, CDR1 is KGHDR, CDR2 SFDVKD.

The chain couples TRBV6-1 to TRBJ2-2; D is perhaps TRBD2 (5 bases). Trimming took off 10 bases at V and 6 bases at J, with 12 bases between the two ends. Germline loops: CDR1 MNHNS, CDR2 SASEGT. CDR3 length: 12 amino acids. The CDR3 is CATRGGAGELFF. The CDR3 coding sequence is TGTGCCACCCGAGGAGGCGCCGGGGAGCTGTTTTTT.

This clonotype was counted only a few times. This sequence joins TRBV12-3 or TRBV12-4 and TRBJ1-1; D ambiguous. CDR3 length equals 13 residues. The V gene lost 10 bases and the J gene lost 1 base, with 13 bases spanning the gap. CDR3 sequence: CATRTSTNTEAFF. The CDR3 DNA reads TGTGCCACGCGTACTTCGACGAACACTGAAGCTTTCTTT.

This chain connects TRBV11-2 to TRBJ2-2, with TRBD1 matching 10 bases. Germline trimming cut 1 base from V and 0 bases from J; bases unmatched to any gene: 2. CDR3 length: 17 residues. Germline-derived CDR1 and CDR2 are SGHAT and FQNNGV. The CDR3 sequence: CASSLAGQGPNTGELFF. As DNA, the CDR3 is TGTGCCAGCAGCTTAGCGGGACAGGGGCCGAACACCGGGGAGCTGTTTTTT.

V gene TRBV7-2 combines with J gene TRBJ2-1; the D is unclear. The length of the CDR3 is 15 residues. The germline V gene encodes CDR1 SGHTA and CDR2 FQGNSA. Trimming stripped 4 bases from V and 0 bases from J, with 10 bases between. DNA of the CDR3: TGTGCCAGCAGCTCGGGCCCGAGCTCCTACAATGAGCAGTTCTTC. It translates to CASSSGPSSYNEQFF.

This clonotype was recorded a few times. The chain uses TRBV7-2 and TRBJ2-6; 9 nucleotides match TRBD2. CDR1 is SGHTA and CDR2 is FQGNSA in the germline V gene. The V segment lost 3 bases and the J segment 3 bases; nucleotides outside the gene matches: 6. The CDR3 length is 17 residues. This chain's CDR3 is CASSLSGGLSGANVLTF. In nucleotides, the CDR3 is TGTGCCAGCAGCTTGAGCGGGGGGTTGAGTGGGGCCAACGTCCTGACTTTC.

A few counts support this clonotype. The CDR3 spells CASADRVDEQFF. DNA of the CDR3: TGCGCCAGCGCGGACAGGGTGGATGAGCAGTTCTTC. J is TRBJ2-1 and V is TRBV10-1; 8 bases are a match to TRBD1. The CDR3 totals 12 residues. Germline trimming cut 8 bases from V and 8 bases from J; bases unmatched to any gene: 5. Germline V CDR1 and CDR2: WNHNN, SYGVQD (reference sequence).

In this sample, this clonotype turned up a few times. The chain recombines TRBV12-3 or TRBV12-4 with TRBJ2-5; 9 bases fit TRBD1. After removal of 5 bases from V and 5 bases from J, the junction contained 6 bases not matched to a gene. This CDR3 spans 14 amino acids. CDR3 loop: CASSPRDREETQYF. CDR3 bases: TGTGCCAGCAGTCCTAGGGACAGGGAGGAGACCCAGTACTTC.

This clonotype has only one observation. The CDR3 nucleotides are TGTGCCAGCAGCCCTAGAGCACTAGCGGGGTTCCAAGAGACCCAGTACTTC. Its protein is CASSPRALAGFQETQYF. This chain uses TRBV7-2 with TRBJ2-5; 10 positions agree with TRBD2. The J segment lost 1 base and the V segment lost 5 bases, leaving 10 bases of the junction unmatched. Germline CDR1 SGHTA, CDR2 FQGNSA. The CDR3 totals 17 residues.

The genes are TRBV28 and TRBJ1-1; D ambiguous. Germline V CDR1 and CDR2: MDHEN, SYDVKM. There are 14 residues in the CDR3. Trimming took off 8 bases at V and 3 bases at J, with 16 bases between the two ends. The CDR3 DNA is TGTGCCAGCCGAGCTTACGGACCACACACTGAAGCTTTCTTT. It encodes CASRAYGPHTEAFF.

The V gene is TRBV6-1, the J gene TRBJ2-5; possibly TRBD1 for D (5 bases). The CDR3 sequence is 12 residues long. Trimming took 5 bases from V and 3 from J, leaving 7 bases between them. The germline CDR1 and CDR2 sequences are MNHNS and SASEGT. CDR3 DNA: TGTGCCAGCAGTACGACAGAAGAGACCCAGTACTTC. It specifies CASSTTEETQYF.

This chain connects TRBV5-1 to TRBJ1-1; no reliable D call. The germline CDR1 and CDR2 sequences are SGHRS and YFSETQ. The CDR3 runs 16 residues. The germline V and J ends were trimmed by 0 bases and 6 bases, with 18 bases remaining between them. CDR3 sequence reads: CASSLGVSYSDPEAFF. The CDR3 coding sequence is TGCGCCAGCAGCTTGGGAGTATCTTACAGCGACCCTGAAGCTTTCTTT.